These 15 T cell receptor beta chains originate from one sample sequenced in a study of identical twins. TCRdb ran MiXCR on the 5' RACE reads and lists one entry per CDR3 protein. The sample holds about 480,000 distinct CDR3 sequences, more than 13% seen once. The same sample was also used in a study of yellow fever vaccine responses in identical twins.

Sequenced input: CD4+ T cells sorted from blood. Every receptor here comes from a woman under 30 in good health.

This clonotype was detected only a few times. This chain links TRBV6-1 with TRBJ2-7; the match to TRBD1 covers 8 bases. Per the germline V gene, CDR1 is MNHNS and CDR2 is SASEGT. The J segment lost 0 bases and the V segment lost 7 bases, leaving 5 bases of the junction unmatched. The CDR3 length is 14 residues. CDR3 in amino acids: CASTLDRDSYEQYF. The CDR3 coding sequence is TGTGCCAGCACTCTGGACAGGGACTCCTACGAGCAGTACTTC.

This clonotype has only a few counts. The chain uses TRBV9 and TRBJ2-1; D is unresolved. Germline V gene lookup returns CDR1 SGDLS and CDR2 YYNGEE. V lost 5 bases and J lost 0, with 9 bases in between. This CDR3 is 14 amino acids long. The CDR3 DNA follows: TGTGCCAGCAGTCAAAGCCACTCCTACAATGAGCAGTTCTTC. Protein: CASSQSHSYNEQFF.

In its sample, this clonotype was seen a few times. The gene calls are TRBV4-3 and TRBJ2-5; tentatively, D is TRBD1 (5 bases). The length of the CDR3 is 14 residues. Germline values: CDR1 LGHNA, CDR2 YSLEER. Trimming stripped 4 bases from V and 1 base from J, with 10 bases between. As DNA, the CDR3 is TGCGCCAGCAGCCCGACAGTCCGCCAAGAGACCCAGTACTTC. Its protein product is CASSPTVRQETQYF.

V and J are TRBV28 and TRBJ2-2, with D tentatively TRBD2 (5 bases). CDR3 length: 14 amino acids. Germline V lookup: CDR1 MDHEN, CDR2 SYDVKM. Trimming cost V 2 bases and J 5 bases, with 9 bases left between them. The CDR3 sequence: CASSLGGETGELFF. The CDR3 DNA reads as TGTGCCAGCAGTTTAGGAGGCGAAACCGGGGAGCTGTTTTTT.

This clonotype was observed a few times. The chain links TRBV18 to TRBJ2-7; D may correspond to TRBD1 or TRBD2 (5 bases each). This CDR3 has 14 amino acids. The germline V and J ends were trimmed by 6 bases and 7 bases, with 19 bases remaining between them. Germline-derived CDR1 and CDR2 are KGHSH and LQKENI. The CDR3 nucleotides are TGTGCCAGCTCGCCCTCAGGTGGGGGTAGAGAGCAGTACTTC. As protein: CASSPSGGGREQYF.

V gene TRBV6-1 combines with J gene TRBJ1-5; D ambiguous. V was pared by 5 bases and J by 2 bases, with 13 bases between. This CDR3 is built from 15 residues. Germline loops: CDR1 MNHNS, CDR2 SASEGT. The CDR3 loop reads CASSRHVEGNQPQHF. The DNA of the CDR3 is TGTGCCAGCAGTCGACACGTGGAGGGCAATCAGCCCCAGCATTTT.

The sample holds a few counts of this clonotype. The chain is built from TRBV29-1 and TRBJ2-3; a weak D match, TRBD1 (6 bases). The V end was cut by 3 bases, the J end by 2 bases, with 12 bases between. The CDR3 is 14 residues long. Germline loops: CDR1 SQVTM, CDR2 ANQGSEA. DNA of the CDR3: TGCAGCGTTGATTTCCCGGGACACACAGATACGCAGTATTTT. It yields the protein CSVDFPGHTDTQYF.

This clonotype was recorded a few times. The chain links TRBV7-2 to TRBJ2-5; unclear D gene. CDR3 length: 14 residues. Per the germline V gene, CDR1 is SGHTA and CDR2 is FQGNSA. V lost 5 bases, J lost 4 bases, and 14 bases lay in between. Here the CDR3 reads CASSKLASRETQYF. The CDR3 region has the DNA TGTGCCAGCAGCAAGCTTGCTAGTCGAGAGACCCAGTACTTC.

CDR3 nucleotide sequence: TGTGCCAGCAGTTATGACCGGGACAGGGGCGGGGATACGCAGTATTTT. This translates into CASSYDRDRGGDTQYF. This chain links TRBV28 with TRBJ2-3; 10 bases agree with TRBD1. J was trimmed by 6 bases and V by 4 bases; bases with no gene match: 10. The CDR3 spans 16 residues. Germline assignment: CDR1 MDHEN and CDR2 SYDVKM.

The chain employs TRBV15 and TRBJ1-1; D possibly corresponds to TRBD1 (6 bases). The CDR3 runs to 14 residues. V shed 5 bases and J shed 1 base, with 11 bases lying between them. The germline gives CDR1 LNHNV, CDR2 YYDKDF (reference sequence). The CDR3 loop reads CATSVGTPNTEAFF. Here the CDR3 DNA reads TGTGCCACCAGCGTGGGGACACCGAACACTGAAGCTTTCTTT.

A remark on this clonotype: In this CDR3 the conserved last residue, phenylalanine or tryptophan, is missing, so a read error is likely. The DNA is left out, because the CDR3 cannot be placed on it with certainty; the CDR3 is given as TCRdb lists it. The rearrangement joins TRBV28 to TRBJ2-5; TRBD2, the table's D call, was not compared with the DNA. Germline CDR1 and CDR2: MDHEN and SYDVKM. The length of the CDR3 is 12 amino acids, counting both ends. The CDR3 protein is CASSPPSGLASL.

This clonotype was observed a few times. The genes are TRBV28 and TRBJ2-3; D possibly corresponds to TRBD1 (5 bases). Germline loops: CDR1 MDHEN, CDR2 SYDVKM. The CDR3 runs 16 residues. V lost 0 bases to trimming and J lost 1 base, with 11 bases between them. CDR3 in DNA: TGTGCCAGCAGTTTATGGACAGTGGGCCGCACAGATACGCAGTATTTT. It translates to CASSLWTVGRTDTQYF.

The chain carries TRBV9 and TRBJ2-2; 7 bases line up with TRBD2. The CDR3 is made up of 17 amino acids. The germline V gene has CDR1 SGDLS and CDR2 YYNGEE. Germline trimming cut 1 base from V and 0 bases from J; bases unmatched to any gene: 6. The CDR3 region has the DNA TGTGCCAGCAGCGTACTGGCCGGGACTACGAACACCGGGGAGCTGTTTTTT. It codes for CASSVLAGTTNTGELFF.

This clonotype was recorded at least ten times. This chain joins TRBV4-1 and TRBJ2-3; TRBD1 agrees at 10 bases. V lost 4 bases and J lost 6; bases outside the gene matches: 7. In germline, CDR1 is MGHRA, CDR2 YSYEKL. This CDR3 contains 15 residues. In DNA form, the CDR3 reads TGCGCCAGCAGCCCCCGACAGGGGGCGGCGGATACGCAGTATTTT. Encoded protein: CASSPRQGAADTQYF.

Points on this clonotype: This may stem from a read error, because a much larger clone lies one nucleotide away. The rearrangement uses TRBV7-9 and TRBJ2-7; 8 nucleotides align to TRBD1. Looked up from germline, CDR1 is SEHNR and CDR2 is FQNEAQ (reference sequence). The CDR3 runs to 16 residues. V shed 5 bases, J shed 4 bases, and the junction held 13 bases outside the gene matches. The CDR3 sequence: CASSLETGVRIYEQYF. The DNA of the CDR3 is TGTGCCAGCAGCCTAGAGACAGGGGTTCGGATATACGAGCAGTACTTC. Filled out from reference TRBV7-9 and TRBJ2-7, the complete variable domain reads DTGVSQNPRHKITKRGQNVTFRCDPISEHNRLYWYRQTLGQGPEFLTYFQNEAQLEKSRLLSDRFSAERPKGSFSTLEIQRTEQGDSAMYLCASSLETGVRIYEQYFGPGTRLTVT.